These T cell receptor beta chains were read from a single sample in a study of cytomegalovirus exposure and HLA in healthy donors. Sequencing was performed with immunoSEQ multiplex PCR; in TCRdb, only in-frame clones are kept and a portion is missing. The table shows over 75,000 clones, with 60% to 80% occurring only once. Input material: PBMCs. The receptors were sampled from a man aged 50-59 years in good health and CMV-seropositive. CDR3s include the opening cysteine and the closing phenylalanine or tryptophan. A D gene is named only where the DNA matches it firmly. Rows give clone size only sometimes, using once, few, many, or a class for an expanded clone.

abundance: .; d_gene: TRBD2; j_gene: TRBJ2-3; v_gene: TRBV4-2; CDR3nt: TGTGCCAGCAGCCAAGTTTCTAGCGGGGGGGCCACAGATACGCAGTATTTT; CDR3aa: CASSQVSSGGATDTQYF
abundance: .; d_gene: .; j_gene: TRBJ2-7; v_gene: TRBV7-8; CDR3nt: TGTGCCAGCAGCCGGTTATACGAGCAGTACTTC; CDR3aa: CASSRLYEQYF
abundance: once; d_gene: .; j_gene: TRBJ2-3; v_gene: TRBV9; CDR3nt: TGTGCCAGCAGCGTCCTAGGACAAGGGAGGACAGATACGCAGTATTTT; CDR3aa: CASSVLGQGRTDTQYF
abundance: .; d_gene: .; j_gene: TRBJ2-5; v_gene: TRBV6-5; CDR3nt: TGTGCCAGCAGTTTCGAGAGGGACAACCAAGAGACCCAGTACTTC; CDR3aa: CASSFERDNQETQYF
abundance: .; d_gene: TRBD1; j_gene: TRBJ2-3; v_gene: TRBV2; CDR3nt: TGTGCCAGCAGACAGGGGGCATTCGGAGATACGCAGTATTTT; CDR3aa: CASRQGAFGDTQYF
abundance: .; d_gene: TRBD2; j_gene: TRBJ2-1; v_gene: TRBV4-1; CDR3nt: TGCGCCAGCAGCCAGGGGAGGGCTAGCGGGGGCAGCTCCTACAATGAGCAGCTCTTC; CDR3aa: CASSQGRASGGSSYNEQLF
abundance: .; d_gene: TRBD1; j_gene: TRBJ1-1; v_gene: TRBV10-3; CDR3nt: TGTGCCATCAGTGATCGGCAGGGGGCCGACACTGAAGCTTTCTTT; CDR3aa: CAISDRQGADTEAFF
abundance: .; d_gene: .; j_gene: TRBJ2-5; v_gene: TRBV10-3; CDR3nt: TGTGCCATCAGTGACGTTACAAAAGAGACCCAGTACTTC; CDR3aa: CAISDVTKETQYF
abundance: once; d_gene: .; j_gene: TRBJ2-7; v_gene: TRBV27; CDR3nt: TGTGCCAGCGGCTATGGGGGGGGGCGCTACGAGCAGTACTTC; CDR3aa: CASGYGGGRYEQYF
abundance: .; d_gene: .; j_gene: TRBJ1-1; v_gene: TRBV7-9; CDR3nt: TGTGCCAGCAGCTTATTACAGTTTAACCCTGAAGCTTTCTTT; CDR3aa: CASSLLQFNPEAFF
abundance: .; d_gene: TRBD1; j_gene: TRBJ1-3; v_gene: TRBV25-1; CDR3nt: TGTGCCAGCAGTGGCGGGACAGGGGGCCTCTCTGGAAACACCATATATTTT; CDR3aa: CASSGGTGGLSGNTIYF
abundance: .; d_gene: TRBD2; j_gene: TRBJ2-1; v_gene: TRBV2; CDR3nt: TGTGCCAGCAGTTCTACTAGCGGGGGTACACAAAAGCAGTTCTTC; CDR3aa: CASSSTSGGTQKQFF
abundance: few; d_gene: .; j_gene: TRBJ1-1; v_gene: TRBV30; CDR3nt: TGTGCCTGGAGTGAGGGGGTGGTGGCTGAAGCTTTCTTT; CDR3aa: CAWSEGVVAEAFF
abundance: .; d_gene: .; j_gene: TRBJ1-1; v_gene: TRBV7-9; CDR3nt: TGTGCCAGCGGCTCAGTCCTGAACACTGAAGCTTTCTTT; CDR3aa: CASGSVLNTEAFF
abundance: .; d_gene: TRBD1; j_gene: TRBJ1-2; v_gene: TRBV9; CDR3nt: TGTGCCAGCAGCGCGGGGGGGACAGAAGATAACTATGGCTACCCCTTC; CDR3aa: CASSAGGTEDNYGYPF
abundance: .; d_gene: TRBD1; j_gene: TRBJ1-1; v_gene: TRBV18; CDR3nt: TGTGCCAGCTCCAACAGGGGGGTGAACACTGAAGCTTTCTTT; CDR3aa: CASSNRGVNTEAFF
abundance: .; d_gene: .; j_gene: TRBJ2-4; v_gene: TRBV19; CDR3nt: TGTGCCAGTAAGGGCCAGGGGAGAAACATTCAGTACTTC; CDR3aa: CASKGQGRNIQYF
abundance: .; d_gene: TRBD2; j_gene: TRBJ2-2; v_gene: TRBV10-1; CDR3nt: TGCGCCAGCAGTGAGATCGGGCTAGCGGGGGGAAACACCGGGGAGCTGTTTTTT; CDR3aa: CASSEIGLAGGNTGELFF
abundance: .; d_gene: .; j_gene: TRBJ1-2; v_gene: TRBV6-5; CDR3nt: TGTGCCAGCAGTCCAGGGTCTTACGGCTACCCCTTC; CDR3aa: CASSPGSYGYPF
abundance: .; d_gene: .; j_gene: TRBJ2-5; v_gene: TRBV9; CDR3nt: TGTGCCAGCAGCCCTAGCACTACACAAGAGACCCAGTACTTC; CDR3aa: CASSPSTTQETQYF
abundance: .; d_gene: .; j_gene: TRBJ2-3; v_gene: TRBV7-3; CDR3nt: TGTGCCAGCAGCGCAATGGTGTCAGGGGTGATAGGCGATACGCAGTATTTT; CDR3aa: CASSAMVSGVIGDTQYF
abundance: .; d_gene: .; j_gene: TRBJ1-1; v_gene: TRBV9; CDR3nt: TGTGCCAGCAGCGTAGCGCTGTGCTTGGACAGCCTTCGACAACTTTACACTGAAGCTTTCTTT; CDR3aa: CASSVALCLDSLRQLYTEAFF
abundance: .; d_gene: TRBD1; j_gene: TRBJ1-5; v_gene: TRBV27; CDR3nt: TGTGCCAGCAGTTTCTCAGGGGGAGGTCAGCCCCAGCATTTT; CDR3aa: CASSFSGGGQPQHF
abundance: .; d_gene: TRBD1; j_gene: TRBJ2-7; v_gene: TRBV6-5; CDR3nt: TGTGCCAGCAGAACGGGGACAGCTAACACCTACGAGCAGTACTTC; CDR3aa: CASRTGTANTYEQYF
abundance: .; d_gene: TRBD2; j_gene: TRBJ2-2; v_gene: TRBV6-4; CDR3nt: TGTGCCAGCAGTAGCGGGGACACCGGGGAGCTGTTTTTT; CDR3aa: CASSSGDTGELFF
abundance: once; d_gene: TRBD1; j_gene: TRBJ1-6; v_gene: TRBV5-4; CDR3nt: TGTGCCAGCAGCTTGGAGAGGGACAGGGGCTTCACTGTACCCCTCCACTTT; CDR3aa: CASSLERDRGFTVPLHF
abundance: .; d_gene: TRBD2; j_gene: TRBJ2-3; v_gene: TRBV13; CDR3nt: TGTGCCAGCAGCTTGCTTAGCGGGGGGGCAGTCACAGATACGCAGTATTTT; CDR3aa: CASSLLSGGAVTDTQYF
abundance: .; d_gene: .; j_gene: TRBJ1-5; v_gene: TRBV28; CDR3nt: TGTGCCAGCAGTTTAATGGCGGGGGATCGGCCCCAGCATTTT; CDR3aa: CASSLMAGDRPQHF
abundance: .; d_gene: TRBD1; j_gene: TRBJ2-7; v_gene: TRBV19; CDR3nt: TGTGCCAGTACCAGGGGGAGCTCCTACGAGCAGTACTTC; CDR3aa: CASTRGSSYEQYF
abundance: .; d_gene: TRBD1; j_gene: TRBJ2-7; v_gene: TRBV28; CDR3nt: TGTGCCAGCAGTTTATTACAGGGGCCTATCCACGAGCAGTACTTC; CDR3aa: CASSLLQGPIHEQYF
abundance: few; d_gene: TRBD1; j_gene: TRBJ2-7; v_gene: TRBV28; CDR3nt: TGTGCCAGCAGCTGGGGGACAGGGGGGAGCTACGAGCAGTACTTC; CDR3aa: CASSWGTGGSYEQYF
abundance: .; d_gene: .; j_gene: TRBJ2-7; v_gene: TRBV4-2; CDR3nt: TGTGCCAGCAGCCAAGGTCGCTCGAGCTCCTACGAGCAGTACTTC; CDR3aa: CASSQGRSSSYEQYF